Shown below are 9 T cell receptor beta chains from a single sample sequenced in a study of cytomegalovirus exposure and HLA in healthy donors. PCR involved 60 Vbeta and 13 Jbeta primers. Assay used: immunoSEQ multiplex PCR; TCRdb lists only in-frame clones, some missing. Of fewer than 150,000 clones in the sample, 70% to 85% were seen once. The sample taken for sequencing was PBMCs. The receptors were sampled from a man between 35 and 55 years old in good health and CMV-seropositive.

The V gene is TRBV4-1, the J gene TRBJ2-3; 11 bases align to TRBD2. This CDR3 region has 16 residues. V gave up 0 bases and J gave up 6 bases; unmatched junction bases: 5. Germline lookup yields CDR1 MGHRA and CDR2 YSYEKL. The CDR3 DNA reads TGCGCCAGCAGCCAAGATAGCGGGGGGGCCGTCGATACGCAGTATTTT. Translation gives CASSQDSGGAVDTQYF.

The chain combines TRBV2 with TRBJ1-2; D perhaps matches TRBD1 (6 bases). The CDR3 contains 14 residues. Per germline, CDR1 SNHLY and CDR2 FYNNEI. The ends were cut back, 5 bases at V and 5 bases at J, with 15 bases in the middle. CDR3 region: CASSPVDRRYGYTF. Written as DNA, the CDR3 is TGTGCCAGCAGTCCGGTGGACAGAAGGTATGGCTACACCTTC.

The chain carries TRBV19 and TRBJ2-7; 8 bases align to TRBD1. From germline, CDR1 is LNHDA and CDR2 SQIVND (reference sequence). The trim removed 6 bases at V and 3 bases at J, leaving 7 bases unmatched. The CDR3 is 14 residues long. The CDR3 spells CASSRATGGYEQYF. In DNA, the CDR3 is TGTGCCAGTAGCCGCGCCACAGGGGGCTACGAGCAGTACTTC.

The V and J genes are TRBV6-4 and TRBJ2-7; 14 bases align to TRBD2. Germline-derived CDR1 and CDR2 are MRHNA and SNTAGT. Trimming cost V 6 bases and J 6 bases; bases outside gene matches: 7. There are 15 residues in the CDR3. Written as DNA, the CDR3 is TGTGCCAGCAGCCTGGGACTAGCGGGAGTTAGCGAGCAGTACTTC. Encoded protein: CASSLGLAGVSEQYF.

This chain connects TRBV2 to TRBJ2-2, with D perhaps matching TRBD1 (6 bases). Germline V gene sequence: CDR1 SNHLY, CDR2 FYNNEI. The CDR3 extends over 15 amino acids. V lost 5 bases to trimming and J lost 0 bases, with 10 bases between them. CDR3 in amino acids: CASSQTGTNTGELFF. The CDR3 DNA is TGTGCCAGCAGTCAGACAGGAACGAACACCGGGGAGCTGTTTTTT. Filled out from reference TRBV2 and TRBJ2-2, the complete variable domain reads EPEVTQTPSHQVTQMGQEVILRCVPISNHLYFYWYRQILGQKVEFLVSFYNNEISEKSEIFDDQFSVERPDGSNFTLKIRSTKLEDSAMYFCASSQTGTNTGELFFGEGSRLTVL.

J is TRBJ2-5 and V is TRBV5-1; tentatively, D is TRBD1 (5 bases). CDR3 size: 13 residues. Deletions cut 2 bases from V and 1 base from J, with 6 bases between. Germline V CDR1 and CDR2: SGHRS, YFSETQ. The CDR3 DNA reads as TGCGCCAGCAGCTTCGACAGCCAAGAGACCCAGTACTTC. It is translated as CASSFDSQETQYF.

V and J are TRBV10-3 and TRBJ1-5; D is ambiguous. CDR3 size: 15 residues. V gave up 3 bases and J gave up 7 bases, with 16 bases separating them. Germline V gene data show CDR1 as ENHRY and CDR2 as SYGVKD. The CDR3 DNA follows: TGTGCCATCAGTGACAGGACTTCGGGAGGGCAGCCCCAGCATTTT. Encoded protein: CAISDRTSGGQPQHF.

This clone has just a few counts. The gene calls are TRBV5-4 and TRBJ2-3; 8 nucleotides align to TRBD2. CDR3 length: 16 residues. V gave up 0 bases and J gave up 2 bases; unmatched junction bases: 5. Germline V lookup: CDR1 SGHNT, CDR2 YYREEE (reference sequence). The CDR3 nucleotides are TGTGCCAGCAGCTTGGTGCGGGGGGCCTTCACAGATACGCAGTATTTT. It yields the protein CASSLVRGAFTDTQYF.

In this sample, this clone turned up a few times. The chain couples TRBV30 to TRBJ2-7, with D possibly matching TRBD2 (5 bases). V was clipped by 0 bases and J by 7 bases, with 13 bases between them. Germline V CDR1 and CDR2: GTSNPN, SVGIG (reference sequence). The CDR3 spans 13 residues. CDR3 residues: CAWSVLGSGEQYF. The CDR3 nucleotides are TGTGCCTGGAGTGTACTGGGTTCGGGGGAGCAGTACTTC.